This T cell receptor beta chain was obtained from a study of cytomegalovirus exposure and HLA in healthy donors. This CDR3 is built from 15 residues. With V trimmed by 3 bases and J by 6 bases, 9 bases remained unmatched. Germline lookup yields CDR1 MDHEN and CDR2 SYDVKM. A remark on this clone: Its antigen is currently unknown.

Findings of the study overall: Some V segments, including TRBV6-2 and TRBV6-3, were excluded as indistinguishable.

Amplification used 60 Vbeta primers and 13 Jbeta primers. The method was immunoSEQ multiplex PCR; TCRdb's version includes in-frame clones alone and lacks a portion of them. The repertoire holds around 150,000 clones, with around 80% as singletons. Samples came from healthy bone marrow donors. This clonotype was sampled from a young man in good health and CMV-seronegative. Sequencing input: PBMCs. This rearrangement joins TRBV28 to TRBJ1-1; 8 nucleotides line up with TRBD1. The CDR3 DNA reads as TGTGCCAGCAGTTTTCTCGTGGGGACAGGCGCTGAAGCTTTCTTT. It encodes CASSFLVGTGAEAFF.